The 20 T cell receptor beta chains below come from one sample, sequenced in a study of shared clonotypes between healthy human individuals. Sequencing used immunoSEQ multiplex PCR; TCRdb keeps in-frame clones, though not all of them. The top ten clones hold roughly 1.5% of a sample with nearly 1,000,000 clones, about 80% of them seen once. Sequenced sample: memory CD4+ T cells sorted from blood. The sample's subset: CD45RA-negative fraction. The receptor set was obtained from a man younger than 35 in good health.

The V and J genes are TRBV13 and TRBJ2-1, with a weak D call TRBD1 (5 bases). The V end lost 3 bases, the J end lost 15 bases, and 15 bases lay between the germline ends. Per germline, CDR1 PRHDT and CDR2 FYEKMQ (reference sequence). CDR3 length: 12 residues. DNA for the CDR3: TGTGCCAGCAGCTTTTACACGGAAGGGGCGTTCTTC. As protein: CASSFYTEGAFF.

This clone was recorded a few times. V gene TRBV6-5 combines with J gene TRBJ1-2; 9 bases match TRBD1. The CDR3 totals 13 residues. The germline V gene has CDR1 MNHEY and CDR2 SVGAGI. Trimming cost V 4 bases and J 8 bases; bases outside gene matches: 5. The CDR3 nucleotides read TGTGCCAGCAGTTCGGGACAGGGCAGGGGCTACACCTTC. Encoded protein: CASSSGQGRGYTF.

J is TRBJ1-1 and V is TRBV14, with D perhaps matching TRBD1 (5 bases). This CDR3 contains 13 residues. Looked up from germline, CDR1 is SGHDN and CDR2 is FVKESK. Trimming took 4 bases from V and 1 from J, leaving 7 bases between them. The CDR3 bases are TGTGCCAGCAGCCTGGACACGAACACTGAAGCTTTCTTT. It codes for CASSLDTNTEAFF.

This clone has a handful of counts. The rearrangement uses TRBV20-1 and TRBJ1-1; D not resolved. V lost 6 bases and J 5 bases, leaving 10 bases between the germline ends. CDR1 is DFQATT, CDR2 SNEGSKA, per germline (reference sequence). The CDR3 is 11 residues long. CDR3 protein: CSAHSLTEAFF. In DNA form, the CDR3 reads TGCAGTGCGCATTCGCTAACTGAAGCTTTCTTT.

The CDR3 here is CASSPSGRGNTEAFF. The CDR3 DNA sequence: TGTGCCAGCTCACCTTCCGGCAGGGGGAACACTGAAGCTTTCTTT. This chain joins TRBV18 and TRBJ1-1, with TRBD1 as a possible D gene (6 bases). V dropped 3 bases and J dropped 1 base, with 12 bases sitting between them. From germline, CDR1 is KGHSH and CDR2 LQKENI. The CDR3 runs 15 residues.

The rearrangement uses TRBV19 and TRBJ1-1; D remains unclear. CDR1 is LNHDA and CDR2 is SQIVND in the germline V gene (reference sequence). With 1 base removed from V and 3 bases from J, the gap between germline ends came to 9 bases. This CDR3 comprises 14 residues. CDR3 protein: CASSIGRHDTEAFF. The CDR3 coding sequence is TGTGCCAGTAGTATAGGGCGACATGACACTGAAGCTTTCTTT.

There are a few counts of this clone. This chain links TRBV7-6 with TRBJ1-6, with unresolved D. Germline V lookup: CDR1 SGHVS, CDR2 FNYEAQ. The length of the CDR3 is 15 residues. Trimming shortened V by 1 base and J by 9 bases, and 13 bases separated the two germline ends. CDR3 coding DNA: TGTGCCAGCAGCTTAGTGGGTGACTCGGGTTCACCCCTCCACTTT. Translated, it gives CASSLVGDSGSPLHF.

The genes are TRBV10-3 and TRBJ1-2, with TRBD1 matching 7 bases. Per the germline V gene, CDR1 is ENHRY and CDR2 is SYGVKD. The CDR3 is 13 amino acids. J gave up 8 bases and V 5 bases, and 8 bases lay outside the gene matches. CDR3 loop: CAISSDRVSGYTF. The CDR3 DNA reads TGTGCCATCAGTTCCGACAGGGTCAGCGGCTACACCTTC.

The genes are TRBV7-9 and TRBJ1-1; weak D call: TRBD1 (5 bases). CDR1 SEHNR and CDR2 FQNEAQ come from the germline V gene (reference sequence). This CDR3 contains 14 residues. V lost 0 bases and J 8 bases, leaving 13 bases between the germline ends. CDR3 residues: CASSLAGGYQEAFF. CDR3 bases: TGTGCCAGCAGCTTAGCGGGGGGTTATCAGGAAGCTTTCTTT.

The CDR3 DNA is TGTGCCAGCAGCTTATCTTCTAGCGGGAGTCTCGCCGATGAGCAGTTCTTC. Translating gives CASSLSSSGSLADEQFF. This chain joins TRBV7-2 and TRBJ2-1; 10 bases align to TRBD2. Germline CDR1 reads SGHTA; CDR2 reads FQGNSA. J lost 8 bases, V lost 2 bases, and 12 bases had no gene match. The CDR3 has 17 amino acids.

The gene calls are TRBV11-2 and TRBJ2-7; possibly TRBD2 for D (6 bases). The germline V gene has CDR1 SGHAT and CDR2 FQNNGV. V was pared by 10 bases and J by 2 bases, with 12 bases between. This CDR3 is built from 12 residues. CDR3: CAIGEVAYEQYF. CDR3 coding DNA: TGTGCCATCGGGGAGGTGGCCTACGAGCAGTACTTC.

The chain joins TRBV9 to TRBJ2-1; 14 positions match TRBD2. The trim removed 3 bases at V and 5 bases at J, leaving 4 bases unmatched. This CDR3 is 16 amino acids long. The V gene's germline CDR1 is SGDLS and CDR2 YYNGEE. The CDR3 loop reads CASSARLAGGNNEQFF. CDR3 sequence (DNA): TGTGCCAGCAGCGCCAGACTAGCGGGAGGGAACAATGAGCAGTTCTTC.

The DNA for the CDR3 is TGCGCCAGCAGCCAAAACCCGGGACAGGGGGCTAGTGAGCAGTTCTTC. Translation gives CASSQNPGQGASEQFF. The V and J genes are TRBV4-1 and TRBJ2-1, with 12 bases fitting TRBD1. Trimming took 2 bases from V and 9 from J; bases not matched to a gene: 8. Germline V gene data show CDR1 as MGHRA and CDR2 as YSYEKL. This CDR3 comprises 16 residues.

The rearrangement uses TRBV7-2 and TRBJ2-1; D remains ambiguous. CDR3 length: 14 residues. Germline V lookup: CDR1 SGHTA, CDR2 FQGNSA. V was clipped by 1 base and J by 6 bases, with 10 bases between them. CDR3: CASSLGGPGNEQFF. As DNA, the CDR3 is TGTGCCAGCAGCTTAGGTGGGCCAGGCAATGAGCAGTTCTTC.

V usage is TRBV29-1 and J usage is TRBJ1-2; TRBD1 is a possible D gene (5 bases). Between the trimmed V and J ends, which lost 0 bases and 4 bases, there was a span of 15 bases. The CDR3 spans 15 residues. The V gene's germline CDR1 is SQVTM and CDR2 ANQGSEA. This chain's CDR3 is CSVEETGRWTYGYTF. The CDR3 bases are TGCAGCGTTGAAGAAACGGGACGGTGGACCTATGGCTACACCTTC.

The chain links TRBV7-2 to TRBJ2-3; D possibly corresponds to TRBD2 (5 bases). Between the trimmed V and J ends, which lost 3 bases and 2 bases, there was a span of 12 bases. This CDR3 is 15 amino acids long. The germline V gene encodes CDR1 SGHTA and CDR2 FQGNSA. CDR3 DNA sequence: TGTGCCAGCAGCTTCGGCGGGTCCATCACAGATACGCAGTATTTT. Its translation is CASSFGGSITDTQYF.

V gene TRBV6-6 combines with J gene TRBJ2-7, with 7 bases identical to TRBD1. The junction had 3 bases not matched to a gene; V was cut back by 2 bases and J by 2 bases. Germline assignment: CDR1 MNHNY and CDR2 SVGAGI (reference sequence). The CDR3 is 14 amino acids. CDR3 amino acids: CASSYKGAPYEQYF. As DNA, the CDR3 is TGTGCCAGCAGTTACAAGGGGGCTCCCTACGAGCAGTACTTC.

This clone was detected many times. The V call is TRBV19, the J call TRBJ1-1; D unclear. CDR3 size: 13 residues. CDR1 LNHDA and CDR2 SQIVND come from the germline V gene (reference sequence). The germline V and J ends were trimmed by 5 bases and 1 base, with 8 bases remaining between them. The CDR3 here is CASSPLGNTEAFF. For the CDR3, the DNA is TGTGCCAGTAGTCCCCTAGGGAACACTGAAGCTTTCTTT.

V usage is TRBV14 and J usage is TRBJ1-1; D remains unclear. The V end lost 2 bases, the J end lost 2 bases, and 3 bases lay between the germline ends. Germline V gene data show CDR1 as SGHDN and CDR2 as FVKESK. This CDR3 has 12 residues. The CDR3 loop reads CASSQFNTEAFF. The DNA for the CDR3 is TGTGCCAGCAGCCAATTTAACACTGAAGCTTTCTTT. The whole variable domain, remainder taken from reference TRBV14 and TRBJ1-1, is EAGVTQFPSHSVIEKGQTVTLRCDPISGHDNLYWYRRVMGKEIKFLLHFVKESKQDESGMPNNRFLAERTGGTYSTLKVQPAELEDSGVYFCASSQFNTEAFFGQGTRLTVV.

The gene calls are TRBV6-1 and TRBJ2-1; 8 positions agree with TRBD2. The junction had 6 bases not matched to a gene; V was cut back by 3 bases and J by 8 bases. Germline V gene data show CDR1 as MNHNS and CDR2 as SASEGT. This CDR3 comprises 14 residues. In nucleotides, the CDR3 is TGTGCCAGCAGTGATGCGGGGGGCTTAGATGAGCAGTTCTTC. Translation: CASSDAGGLDEQFF.